What follows are 16 T cell receptor beta chains derived from one specimen sequenced in a study of response to subunit inactivated influenza vaccine. TCRdb reprocessed the RT-PCR reads with MiXCR, giving one entry per CDR3 protein. The data show 540,000 or so distinct CDR3 sequences, 10% to 15% seen once. This specimen consisted of PBMCs from blood, obtained around seven weeks after vaccination. The receptors originated from a man in his fifties who received an inactivated influenza vaccine.

The genes are TRBV20-1 and TRBJ2-1, with TRBD2 identical over 13 bases. This CDR3 contains 15 residues. From germline, CDR1 is DFQATT and CDR2 SNEGSKA (reference sequence). The CDR3: CSVTSGRGKYNEQFF. The CDR3, as DNA: TGCAGCGTTACTAGCGGGAGGGGTAAATACAATGAGCAGTTCTTC.

V and J are TRBV3-1 and TRBJ2-7; no clear D gene. CDR3 size: 12 residues. Germline V CDR1 and CDR2: LGHDT, YNNKEL (reference sequence). V was pared by 3 bases and J by 6 bases, with 9 bases between. In DNA form, the CDR3 reads TGTGCCAGCAGCCAGGGCAGATCCGAGCAGTACTTC. Amino acids: CASSQGRSEQYF.

This clonotype turned up a few times. The chain employs TRBV6-5 and TRBJ1-6, with D perhaps matching TRBD1 (5 bases). The CDR3 loop spans 17 amino acids. Per the germline V gene, CDR1 is MNHEY and CDR2 is SVGAGI. Trimming pared 0 bases from V and 4 bases from J, leaving 13 bases between. CDR3 DNA sequence: TGTGCCAGCAGTTACTCGAATTTAGGGGTATATAATTCACCCCTCCACTTT. It codes for CASSYSNLGVYNSPLHF.

This clonotype was recorded a few times. The V gene is TRBV7-3, the J gene TRBJ2-1; weak D call: TRBD2 (6 bases). The CDR3 is made up of 13 amino acids. V dropped 5 bases and J dropped 9 bases, with 14 bases sitting between them. The germline V gene has CDR1 SGHTA and CDR2 FQGTGA. The DNA of the CDR3 is TGTGCCAGCAGCGTTCGGGAGCAAGGTGAGCAGTTCTTC. It is translated as CASSVREQGEQFF.

The V and J genes are TRBV7-2 and TRBJ2-4; the match to TRBD1 covers 7 bases. Germline-derived CDR1 and CDR2 are SGHTA and FQGNSA. The CDR3 is made up of 14 amino acids. V lost 7 bases to trimming and J lost 5 bases; unmatched junction nucleotides: 8. This chain's CDR3 is CASKGGALENIQYF. The CDR3 bases are TGTGCCAGCAAAGGGGGCGCGTTAGAAAACATTCAGTACTTC.

The V gene is TRBV24-1, the J gene TRBJ2-3, with 7 bases lining up with TRBD2. The trim removed 2 bases at V and 0 bases at J, leaving 4 bases unmatched. Germline V gene lookup returns CDR1 KGHDR and CDR2 SFDVKD. There are 16 residues in the CDR3. CDR3 DNA: TGTGCCACCAGTGATTGGAGAGCGGGGAGCACAGATACGCAGTATTTT. Its protein is CATSDWRAGSTDTQYF.

This clonotype came up a few times. J is TRBJ2-5 and V is TRBV21-1; no DNA check was done on the table's D call, TRBD1. TRBV21-1 is annotated as a pseudogene. The CDR3 sequence is 18 residues long. CDR3: CASSKGPGRGEGQETQYF. CDR3 coding DNA: TGTGCCAGCAGCAAAGGGCCTGGCAGGGGAGAGGGACAAGAGACCCAGTACTTC.

This chain links TRBV20-1 with TRBJ2-2, with D hard to call. The CDR3 totals 13 residues. Germline V lookup: CDR1 DFQATT, CDR2 SNEGSKA (reference sequence). Trimming cost V 2 bases and J 3 bases, with 7 bases left between them. The CDR3 DNA follows: TGCAGTGCTAGAAAAACAGACACCGGGGAGCTGTTTTTT. Translation: CSARKTDTGELFF.

The chain combines TRBV5-6 with TRBJ2-5, with 8 bases that match TRBD2. V lost 2 bases and J lost 1; bases outside the gene matches: 16. Germline loops: CDR1 SGHDT, CDR2 YYEEEE. This CDR3 is 19 amino acids long. CDR3 amino acids: CASSFKFIGTSGIQETQYF. CDR3 bases: TGTGCCAGCAGCTTTAAATTTATCGGTACTAGCGGCATCCAAGAGACCCAGTACTTC.

This rearrangement joins TRBV6-5 to TRBJ2-4; D unresolved. The V end lost 4 bases, the J end lost 1 base, and 14 bases lay between the germline ends. Germline V gene data show CDR1 as MNHEY and CDR2 as SVGAGI. The CDR3 totals 16 residues. CDR3 protein: CASSSPLLYAKNIQYF. The DNA of the CDR3 is TGTGCCAGCAGTTCCCCCCTCCTATACGCCAAAAACATTCAGTACTTC.

Notes on this clonotype: Relative to the germline gene, one junction end is altered; a read error may explain this. The CDR3 reads CSASSSILGAYF. The CDR3 bases are TGCAGTGCTAGTAGTTCTATCCTAGGGGCCTACTTC. The chain uses TRBV20-1 and TRBJ1-2, with a possible D match to TRBD1 (5 bases). The germline V gene has CDR1 DFQATT and CDR2 SNEGSKA (reference sequence). The CDR3 has 12 residues.

This clonotype showed up just a few times. The chain recombines TRBV11-2 with TRBJ2-3; no reliable D call. The CDR3 has 16 residues. Germline-derived CDR1 and CDR2 are SGHAT and FQNNGV. V shed 1 base and J shed 4 bases, with 15 bases lying between them. The CDR3 reads CASSLVGRRVPDTQYF. CDR3 nucleotides: TGTGCCAGCAGCTTAGTTGGCAGGCGCGTTCCAGATACGCAGTATTTT.

This clonotype was observed many times. CDR3 nucleotide sequence: TGCGCCAGCAGCTACCGGGACAGGGGTAGGTTGGGGAACACTGAAGCTTTCTTT. Translation gives CASSYRDRGRLGNTEAFF. The chain links TRBV5-1 to TRBJ1-1, with 10 bases that match TRBD1. CDR3 length: 18 residues. Trimming cost V 3 bases and J 1 base; bases outside gene matches: 12. The germline CDR1 and CDR2 sequences are SGHRS and YFSETQ.

This clonotype was recorded many times. The gene calls are TRBV4-1 and TRBJ1-3; D gene uncertain. From germline, CDR1 is MGHRA and CDR2 YSYEKL. The CDR3 consists of 18 residues. Trimming cost V 1 base and J 0 bases, with 16 bases left between them. The CDR3 reads CASSQGLGRSLSGNTIYF. DNA for the CDR3: TGCGCCAGCAGCCAAGGTCTCGGCAGGTCCCTCTCTGGAAACACCATATATTTT.

In this sample, this clonotype turned up a few times. The rearrangement joins TRBV5-1 to TRBJ2-7, with D maybe TRBD2 (5 bases). Germline CDR1 and CDR2: SGHRS and YFSETQ. The CDR3 totals 14 residues. The V end was cut by 6 bases, the J end by 0 bases, with 13 bases between. The CDR3, as DNA: TGCGCCAGCAACCCCCGGGGTAGCTCCTACGAGCAGTACTTC. This gives the protein CASNPRGSSYEQYF.

CDR3: CATSRDGVDTGELFF. The CDR3 DNA reads TGTGCCACCAGCAGAGATGGGGTGGACACCGGGGAGCTGTTTTTT. This chain links TRBV15 with TRBJ2-2; D not resolved. CDR1 and CDR2 from the germline V gene are LNHNV and YYDKDF (reference sequence). Trimming removed 0 bases from V and 3 bases from J, with 8 bases in between. This CDR3 contains 15 residues. The variable domain in full, with the rest retrieved from reference TRBV15 and TRBJ2-2, is DAMVIQNPRYQVTQFGKPVTLSCSQTLNHNVMYWYQQKSSQAPKLLFHYYDKDFNNEADTPDNFQSRRPNTSFCFLDIRSPGLGDTAMYLCATSRDGVDTGELFFGEGSRLTVL.